The clone carrying this T cell receptor beta chain was counted only a few times. Documented time point: late sampling 161 to 241 days after vaccination in three convalescent patients. This record comes from a study of vaccination and CD4 T cells after COVID-19. One entry per CDR3 protein results from TCRdb running MiXCR on the PCR reads. The sample has about 36,000 distinct CDR3 sequences, about 35% seen once. The sequencing used CD4+ T cells from blood, collected about 7 months after SARS-CoV-2 vaccination. This receptor was obtained from a human donor who had recovered from COVID-19.

CDR3 sequence reads: CSAYTELSGANVLTF. The CDR3 nucleotides read TGCAGTGCTTACACAGAACTCTCTGGGGCCAACGTCCTGACTTTC. The V gene is TRBV20-1, the J gene TRBJ2-6, with D unclear. Trimming left V 5 bases short and J 0 bases short, with 11 bases between. Per the germline V gene, CDR1 is DFQATT and CDR2 is SNEGSKA (reference sequence). The CDR3 consists of 15 residues.